In its sample, the clone carrying this TCR beta chain ranks as medium-sized (0.01 to 0.1%). Its cognate antigen is unknown. This CDR3 comprises 10 residues. CDR1 and CDR2 (germline): SNHLY, FYNNEI. The V end was cut by 4 bases, the J end by 6 bases, with 4 bases between. This sample was taken from a study of T cell repertoires in cytomegalovirus infection. Study-wide context: Public TCR beta signatures were indicative of both CMV infection and a matching HLA type.

The study's findings and limits: Summed frequency of public TCR beta families distinguished CMV carriers with the relevant HLA. CMV-specific HLA-C-restricted TCR beta clonotypes dominated the ex vivo response.

TCRdb reprocessed the reads via MiXCR and lists one record per CDR3 protein. The sample records roughly 130,000 distinct CDR3 sequences, 8.8% being singletons. The clonotype originates from a human donor in good health (CMV status not recorded). Some clones in this sample may be carry-over from other donors' samples. Sequenced sample: PBMCs. V is TRBV2 and J is TRBJ2-7, with D uncertain. The CDR3 here is CASSGAEQYF. In DNA form, the CDR3 reads TGTGCCAGCAGTGGGGCCGAGCAGTACTTC.